A single T cell receptor (beta chain) is shown here with its context. The specificity of this receptor is unknown. The sample holds no much larger clone one base away, and base qualities are not on file. V and J are truncated by 0 bases and 10 bases respectively, leaving an intervening sequence of 7 bases. The CDR3 contains 12 residues, cysteine and phenylalanine counted. Just the 36-base CDR3 DNA is kept, in frame starting at base 1. For CDR1 and CDR2, the germline V gene lists KGHSH and LQKENI. The collaborating institutions used their own protocols to collect whole blood in K2EDTA tubes. For TCRbeta analysis, collaborators shipped samples in one of three forms: frozen whole blood, isolated PBMCs, or DNA extracted from either of those sample types. The immunoSEQ Assay, a bias-controlled multiplex PCR, was used to amplify TCRbeta CDR3 regions from genomic DNA. In the authors' own workflow: The number of nucleated cells in each sample was estimated from the amplification of reference gene primers within the assay. To quantify the absolute abundance of each unique TCRbeta CDR3 rearrangement, sequence reads were collapsed and filtered. For each sample, productive Simpson clonality was calculated as the square root of Simpson's diversity index across productive rearrangements. TCRdb obtained this table from immuneACCESS and retained in-frame rearrangements with V and J assigned. These tables miss some clones; where compared with another copy, unresolved V genes account for less than half of the shortfall, and the remainder is unexplained. V and J calls and clone size follow that table, whereas D and trimming were derived from the DNA. For this sample there are 250,000 or so clones; roughly 79% appear just once. The ten largest clones capture under 2% of the sample.

This sample is drawn from a study of blood T cell repertoires in COVID-19 (dated by TCRdb to the early 2020s). At the level of the whole study: Collaborator samples came from the United States, Italy and Spain and covered acute and convalescent phases of COVID-19. Where available, HLA class I and class II types were taken from metadata supplied by the sample provider and were not determined by assay-based typing. The material from the prospective study consisted of cDNA or gDNA derived from T cells, B-cell-depleted T cells, or PBMCs. The sample metadata nearly always contained a de-identified subject ID, COVID-19 status, age in years and sex. The dataset comprised deeply sampled blood TCRbeta repertoires from subjects exposed to, actively infected with, or recovered from COVID-19. The repertoires were released in a freely available public database meant as a resource for research on the immune response to SARS-CoV-2. Samples were obtained from the ongoing ImmuneRACE study (first 160 participants) and from 950 to 1,500 subjects provided by 6 global collaborators. Results the study describes overall, beyond this receptor: Clinical and demographic metadata were provided uncurated, with the amount varying by source and participant.

This chain is built from TRBV18 and TRBJ2-1, and the D gene may be TRBD2, 5 bases matching. The sequenced sample was peripheral blood. The receptor was isolated from a woman older than 75 with acute or convalescent COVID-19. The DNA sequence is TGTGCCAGCTCACCACCGGGCGGGGAGCAGTTCTTC. This is translated as CASSPPGGEQFF.